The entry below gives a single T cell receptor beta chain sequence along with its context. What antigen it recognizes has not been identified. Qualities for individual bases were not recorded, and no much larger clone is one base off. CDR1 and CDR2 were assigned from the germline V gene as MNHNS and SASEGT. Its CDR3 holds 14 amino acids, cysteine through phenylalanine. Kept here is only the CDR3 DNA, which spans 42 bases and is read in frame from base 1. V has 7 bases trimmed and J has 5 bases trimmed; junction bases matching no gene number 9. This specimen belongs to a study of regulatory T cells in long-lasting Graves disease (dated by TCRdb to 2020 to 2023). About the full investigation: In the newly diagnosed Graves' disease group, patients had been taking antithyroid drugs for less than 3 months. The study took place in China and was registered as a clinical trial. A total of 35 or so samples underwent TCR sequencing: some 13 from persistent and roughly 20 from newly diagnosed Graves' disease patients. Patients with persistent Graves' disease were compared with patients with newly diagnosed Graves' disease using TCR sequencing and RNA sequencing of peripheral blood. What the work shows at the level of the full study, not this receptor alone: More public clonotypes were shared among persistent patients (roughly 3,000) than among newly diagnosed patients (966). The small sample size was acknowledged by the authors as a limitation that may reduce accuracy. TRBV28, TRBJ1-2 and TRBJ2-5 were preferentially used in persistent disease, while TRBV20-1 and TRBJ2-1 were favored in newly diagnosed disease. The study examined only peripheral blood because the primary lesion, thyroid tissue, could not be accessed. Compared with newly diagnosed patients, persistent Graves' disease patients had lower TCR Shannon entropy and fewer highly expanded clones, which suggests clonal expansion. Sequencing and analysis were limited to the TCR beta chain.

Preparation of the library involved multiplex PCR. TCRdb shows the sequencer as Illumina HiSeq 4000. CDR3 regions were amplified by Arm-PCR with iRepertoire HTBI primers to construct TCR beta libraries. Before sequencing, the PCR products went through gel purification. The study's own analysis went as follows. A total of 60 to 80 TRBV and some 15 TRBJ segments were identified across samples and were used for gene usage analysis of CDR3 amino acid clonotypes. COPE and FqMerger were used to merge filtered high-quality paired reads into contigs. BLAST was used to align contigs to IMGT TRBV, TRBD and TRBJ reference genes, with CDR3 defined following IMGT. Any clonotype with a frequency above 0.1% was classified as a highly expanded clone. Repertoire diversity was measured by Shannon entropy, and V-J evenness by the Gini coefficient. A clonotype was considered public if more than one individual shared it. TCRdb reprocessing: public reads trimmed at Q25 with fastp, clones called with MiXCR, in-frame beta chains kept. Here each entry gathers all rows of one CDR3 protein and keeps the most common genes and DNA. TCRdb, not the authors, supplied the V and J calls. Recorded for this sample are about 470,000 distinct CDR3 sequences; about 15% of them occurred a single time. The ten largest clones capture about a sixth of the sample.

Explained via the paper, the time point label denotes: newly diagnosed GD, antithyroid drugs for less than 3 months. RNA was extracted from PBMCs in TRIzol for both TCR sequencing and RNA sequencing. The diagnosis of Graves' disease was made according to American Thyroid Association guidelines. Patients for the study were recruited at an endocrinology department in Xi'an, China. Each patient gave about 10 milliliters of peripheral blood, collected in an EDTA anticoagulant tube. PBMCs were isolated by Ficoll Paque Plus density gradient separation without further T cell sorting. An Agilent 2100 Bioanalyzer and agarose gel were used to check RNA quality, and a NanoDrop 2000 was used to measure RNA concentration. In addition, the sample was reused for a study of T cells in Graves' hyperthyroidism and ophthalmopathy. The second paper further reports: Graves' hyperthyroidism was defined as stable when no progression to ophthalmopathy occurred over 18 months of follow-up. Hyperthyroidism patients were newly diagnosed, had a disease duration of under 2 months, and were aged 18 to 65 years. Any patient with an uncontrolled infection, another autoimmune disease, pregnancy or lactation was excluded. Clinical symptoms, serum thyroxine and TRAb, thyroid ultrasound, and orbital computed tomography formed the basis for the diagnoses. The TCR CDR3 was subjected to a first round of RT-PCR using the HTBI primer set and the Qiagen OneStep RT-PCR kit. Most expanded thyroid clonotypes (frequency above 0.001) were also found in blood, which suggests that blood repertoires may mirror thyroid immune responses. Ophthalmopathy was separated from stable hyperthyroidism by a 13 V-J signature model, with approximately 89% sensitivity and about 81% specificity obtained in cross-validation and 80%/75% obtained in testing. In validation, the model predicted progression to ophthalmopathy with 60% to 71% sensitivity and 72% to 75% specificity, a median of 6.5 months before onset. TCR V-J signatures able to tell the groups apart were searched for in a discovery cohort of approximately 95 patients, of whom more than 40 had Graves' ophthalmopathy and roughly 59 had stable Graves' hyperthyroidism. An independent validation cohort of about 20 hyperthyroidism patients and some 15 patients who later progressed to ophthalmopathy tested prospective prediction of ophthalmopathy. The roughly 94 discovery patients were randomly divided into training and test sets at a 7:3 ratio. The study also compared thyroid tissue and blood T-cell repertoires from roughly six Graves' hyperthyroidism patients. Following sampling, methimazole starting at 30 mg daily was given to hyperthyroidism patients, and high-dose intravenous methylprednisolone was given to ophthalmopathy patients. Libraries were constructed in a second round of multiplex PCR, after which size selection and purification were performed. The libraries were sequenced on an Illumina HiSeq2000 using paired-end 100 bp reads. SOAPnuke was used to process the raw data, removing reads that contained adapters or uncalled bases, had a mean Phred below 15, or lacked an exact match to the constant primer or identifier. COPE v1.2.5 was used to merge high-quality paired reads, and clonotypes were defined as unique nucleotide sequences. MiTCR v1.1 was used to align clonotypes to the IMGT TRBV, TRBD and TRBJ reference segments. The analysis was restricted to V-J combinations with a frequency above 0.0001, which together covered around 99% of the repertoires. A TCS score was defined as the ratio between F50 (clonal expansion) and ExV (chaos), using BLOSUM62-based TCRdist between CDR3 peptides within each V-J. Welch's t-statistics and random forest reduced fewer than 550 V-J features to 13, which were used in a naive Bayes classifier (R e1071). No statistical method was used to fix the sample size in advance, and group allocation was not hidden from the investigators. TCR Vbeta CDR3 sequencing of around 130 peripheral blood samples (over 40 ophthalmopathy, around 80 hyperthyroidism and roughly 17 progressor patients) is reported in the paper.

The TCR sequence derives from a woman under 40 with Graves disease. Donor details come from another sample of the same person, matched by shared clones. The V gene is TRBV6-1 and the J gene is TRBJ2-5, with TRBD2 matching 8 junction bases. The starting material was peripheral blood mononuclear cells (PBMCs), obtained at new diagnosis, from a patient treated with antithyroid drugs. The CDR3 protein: CASISSGSQETQYF. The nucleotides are TGTGCCAGCATCTCCAGCGGGAGTCAGGAGACCCAGTACTTC.